This entry is about one T cell receptor (beta chain). Its antigen is unknown. These data come from a study of T-cell reconstitution after alpha-beta-depleted transplantation in children. Study conclusions and caveats: Several patients had high TCRbeta diversity at day 60; it came from surviving recipient T cells and thymic progenitors.

Unique molecular identifiers tagged the TCRbeta library. TCRdb reprocessed the PCR reads with MiXCR, giving one entry per CDR3 protein. The sample carries 200,000 to 250,000 distinct CDR3 sequences, about 25% recorded once. With 0 bases removed from V and 4 bases from J, the gap between germline ends came to 12 bases. The CDR3 has 15 amino acids. Per germline, CDR1 SGHNT and CDR2 YENEEA. This receptor was obtained from a girl aged 2-15 years with Fanconi anemia, due to receive a stem cell transplant. The specimen comprised PBMCs, sampled before TCRalphabeta/CD19-depleted stem cell transplant. This chain links TRBV11-3 with TRBJ1-2; D gene uncertain. The CDR3 DNA sequence: TGTGCCAGCAGCTTAGAGCTCCAGGCTATCTATGGCTACACCTTC. This codes for CASSLELQAIYGYTF.